Listed here are 2 T cell receptor beta chains from one sample, sequenced in a study of shared clonotypes between healthy human individuals (dated by TCRdb to 2020 to 2022). Receptor libraries were prepared by the immunoSEQ multiplex PCR assay. What TCRdb holds here is the immuneACCESS table cut down to in-frame rearrangements. Part of the clones is not present; checked against another copy, under half of the missing clones reflect an unresolved V gene, and the others are unexplained. Here the sample has about 610,000 clones; around 97% occur a single time. Of the sample, 0.057% is held by the ten largest clones. The sample was naive CD4+ T cells sorted from blood. The cell subset or site label of this sample denotes: CD45RA+ positively selected. These TCRs come from a woman between 25 and 40 years old in good health.

The chain uses TRBV19 and TRBJ1-1; unclear D gene. With 2 bases removed from V and 9 bases from J, the gap between germline ends came to 10 bases. Germline V lookup: CDR1 LNHDA, CDR2 SQIVND (reference sequence). The CDR3 consists of 12 residues. The CDR3 DNA reads as TGTGCCAGTAGTATAAGGCAGTCCCAAGCTTTCTTT. Translated: CASSIRQSQAFF.

The chain recombines TRBV19 with TRBJ2-7, with 7 bases identical to TRBD1. J gave up 1 base and V 5 bases, and 5 bases lay outside the gene matches. CDR3 length equals 14 residues. Looked up from germline, CDR1 is LNHDA and CDR2 is SQIVND (reference sequence). The CDR3 DNA follows: TGTGCCAGTAGTCTACGGGACAGATCCTACGAGCAGTACTTC. This sequence encodes CASSLRDRSYEQYF.